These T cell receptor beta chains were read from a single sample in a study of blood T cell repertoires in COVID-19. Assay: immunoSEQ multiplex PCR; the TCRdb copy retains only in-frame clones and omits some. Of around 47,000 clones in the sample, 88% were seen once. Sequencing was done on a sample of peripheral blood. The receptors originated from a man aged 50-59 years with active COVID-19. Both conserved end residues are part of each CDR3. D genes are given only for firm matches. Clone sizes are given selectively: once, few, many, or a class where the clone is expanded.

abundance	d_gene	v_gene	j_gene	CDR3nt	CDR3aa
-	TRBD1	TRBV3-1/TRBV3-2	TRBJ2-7	TGTGCCAGCAGCCGGGGACAGAGATACGAGCAGTACTTC	CASSRGQRYEQYF
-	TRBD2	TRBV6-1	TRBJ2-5	TGTGCCAGCAGTGCTTCGTTCGGTGGGAGGGCCGGGGAGACCCAGTACTTC	CASSASFGGRAGETQYF
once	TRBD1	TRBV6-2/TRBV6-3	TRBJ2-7	TGTGCCAGCAGTGACAGGGGGTACGAGCAGTACTTC	CASSDRGYEQYF
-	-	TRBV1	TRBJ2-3	TGCACCAGCAGCCAAGAGCGACTAGCGGGAGAGACAGATACGCAGTATTTT	CTSSQERLAGETDTQYF
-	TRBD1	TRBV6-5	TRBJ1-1	TGTGCCAGCAGTTCCACCGGGACAGGGAACGCTGAAGCTTTCTTT	CASSSTGTGNAEAFF
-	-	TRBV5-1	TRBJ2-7	TGCGCCAGCAGCCCCGGAGAAGGTGGGAGCTCCTACGAGCAGTACTTC	CASSPGEGGSSYEQYF
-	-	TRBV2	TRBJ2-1	TGTGCCAGCAGTGAAGAGGGGGACAATGAGCAGTTCTTC	CASSEEGDNEQFF
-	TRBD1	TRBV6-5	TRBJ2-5	TGTGCCAGCAGGCCCTGGGCAGGGGGAGAGACCCAGTACTTC	CASRPWAGGETQYF
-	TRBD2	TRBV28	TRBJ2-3	TGTGCCAGCAGTTTATTCACTAGCGGGGACACTACAGCTAGCACAGATACGCAGTATTTT	CASSLFTSGDTTASTDTQYF
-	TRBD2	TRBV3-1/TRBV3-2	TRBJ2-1	TGTGCCAGCAGCCAAGATACCCCAACTAGCGGGAGCTCCTACAATGAGCAGTTCTTC	CASSQDTPTSGSSYNEQFF
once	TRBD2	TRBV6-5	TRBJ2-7	TGTGCCAGCAGGTATGGACTAGCTGAATCCTACGAGCAGTACTTC	CASRYGLAESYEQYF
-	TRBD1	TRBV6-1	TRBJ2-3	TGTGCCAGCAGTGAACGGACAGGGGGCATATATACGCAGTATTTT	CASSERTGGIYTQYF
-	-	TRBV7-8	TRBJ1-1	TGTGCCAGCAGCCTCAAACGACAGCTGAACACTGAAGCTTTCTTT	CASSLKRQLNTEAFF
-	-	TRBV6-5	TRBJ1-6	TGTGCCAGCAGTTACCTCGACAGAGGTAATTCACCCCTCCACTTT	CASSYLDRGNSPLHF
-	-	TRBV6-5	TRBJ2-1	TGTGCCAGCAGTTCGGGGCGGGATGGGTCCTACAATGAGCAGTTCTTC	CASSSGRDGSYNEQFF
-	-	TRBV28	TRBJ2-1	TGTGCCAGCAGTTTTCAGTCTCAGGGCAATGAGCAGTTCTTC	CASSFQSQGNEQFF
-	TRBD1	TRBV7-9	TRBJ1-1	TGTGCCAGCAGCTTGGTTCAGGGGGCGAACACTGAAGCTTTCTTT	CASSLVQGANTEAFF
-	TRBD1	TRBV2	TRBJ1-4	TGTGCCAGCAGGGGGACAGGGTCAACTAATGAAAAACTGTTTTTT	CASRGTGSTNEKLFF
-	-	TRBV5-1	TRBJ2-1	TGCGCCAGCAGCTTGGTGGGCGCCAATGAGCAGTTCTTC	CASSLVGANEQFF
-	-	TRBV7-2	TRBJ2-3	TGTGCCAGCAGCTTCCCGACTAGTTCAGATACGCAGTATTTT	CASSFPTSSDTQYF
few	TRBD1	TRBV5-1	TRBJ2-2	TGCGCCAGCAGCTTGGGACAGGGGGTCGCGAACACCGGGGAGCTGTTTTTT	CASSLGQGVANTGELFF
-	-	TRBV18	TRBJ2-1	TGTGCCAGCTCACCAGACCTAGCGAATGAGCAGTTCTTC	CASSPDLANEQFF
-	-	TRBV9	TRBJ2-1	TGTGCCAGCAGCCTTCAGGGGTCTGCCTACAATGAGCAGTTCTTC	CASSLQGSAYNEQFF
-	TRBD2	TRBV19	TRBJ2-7	TGTGCCAGTAGTATGGGGACTAGCTCCTACGAGCAGTACTTC	CASSMGTSSYEQYF
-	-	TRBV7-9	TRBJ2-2	TGTGCCAGCAGCCCCGGACTCAGCACCGGGGAGCTGTTTTTT	CASSPGLSTGELFF
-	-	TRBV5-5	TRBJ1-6	TGTGCCAGCAACTTCCCGGGGGATTCACCCCTCCACTTT	CASNFPGDSPLHF
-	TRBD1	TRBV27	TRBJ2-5	TGTGCCAGCAGTCCACCGGACAGGCGAGAGACCCAGTACTTC	CASSPPDRRETQYF
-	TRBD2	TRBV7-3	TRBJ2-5	TGTGCCAGCAGCCCCGGGACTAGCGGCACCGGGACCCAGTACTTC	CASSPGTSGTGTQYF